One sample yielded the 15 T cell receptor beta chains listed below, sequenced in a study of cytomegalovirus exposure and HLA in healthy donors. PCR amplification relied on 60 Vbeta primers (plus 13 Jbeta primers). The table came from immunoSEQ multiplex PCR; TCRdb's copy has only in-frame clones and leaves some out. The table records around 160,000 clones, roughly 77% of them present only once. Sequenced material: PBMCs. The origin of the receptors is a man aged 50 to 60 in good health and CMV-seropositive.

This chain uses TRBV13 with TRBJ2-3; D is possibly TRBD1 (5 bases). Germline lookup yields CDR1 PRHDT and CDR2 FYEKMQ (reference sequence). V was clipped by 3 bases and J by 1 base, with 5 bases between them. This CDR3 spans 13 amino acids. CDR3 nucleotide sequence: TGTGCCAGCAGCTTCAGGGGCACAGATACGCAGTATTTT. It yields the protein CASSFRGTDTQYF.

The chain is built from TRBV19 and TRBJ1-3; possibly TRBD1 for D (6 bases). Germline values: CDR1 LNHDA, CDR2 SQIVND (reference sequence). The CDR3 extends over 16 amino acids. Trimming took off 5 bases at V and 2 bases at J, with 16 bases between the two ends. CDR3 bases: TGTGCCAGTAGTGTAGCCGACAGGTTTACTGGAAACACCATATATTTT. Residues: CASSVADRFTGNTIYF.

This chain uses TRBV2 with TRBJ2-7; D call uncertain. Trimming removed 2 bases at V and 2 bases at J, with 4 bases between. The CDR3 sequence is 12 residues long. From germline, CDR1 is SNHLY and CDR2 FYNNEI. CDR3 region: CASSELAYEQYF. CDR3 coding DNA: TGTGCCAGCAGTGAATTAGCCTACGAGCAGTACTTC.

This sequence joins TRBV7-2 and TRBJ1-5; 10 bases align to TRBD1. Trimming took 1 base from V and 6 from J; bases not matched to a gene: 3. CDR1 SGHTA and CDR2 FQGNSA come from the germline V gene. This CDR3 is 15 amino acids long. The DNA of the CDR3 is TGTGCCAGCAGCTTAGGACAGGGGGCGGCTCAGCCCCAGCATTTT. This gives the protein CASSLGQGAAQPQHF.

The chain uses TRBV15 and TRBJ2-7; 11 nucleotides match TRBD2. Trimming at V came to 0 bases and at J to 4 bases, leaving 8 bases not matched to a gene. This CDR3 spans 17 amino acids. The germline V gene encodes CDR1 LNHNV and CDR2 YYDKDF (reference sequence). The CDR3 DNA sequence: TGTGCCACCAGCAGAGATGGTCGCCTAGCGGGGGGTTACGAGCAGTACTTC. It encodes CATSRDGRLAGGYEQYF.

This clone was seen only a few times. V and J are TRBV7-9 and TRBJ2-3; D not resolved. Germline CDR1 reads SEHNR; CDR2 reads FQNEAQ (reference sequence). The V and J ends lost 7 bases and 1 base respectively, with 9 bases between them. The CDR3 sequence is 13 residues long. The CDR3 DNA reads as TGTGCCAGCATTCTTTCGGGCACAGATACGCAGTATTTT. Translation: CASILSGTDTQYF.

This CDR3 reads CASSYEGRLYNEQFF. CDR3 nucleotide sequence: TGTGCCAGCAGTTATGAGGGTAGACTTTACAATGAGCAGTTCTTC. This sequence joins TRBV6-6 and TRBJ2-1; a possible D gene is TRBD2 (5 bases). The CDR3 has 15 residues. CDR1 MNHNY and CDR2 SVGAGI come from the germline V gene (reference sequence). Trimming shortened V by 3 bases and J by 4 bases, and 13 bases separated the two germline ends.

The chain uses TRBV15 and TRBJ2-5; 10 positions match TRBD1. The CDR3 has 16 amino acids. The germline CDR1 and CDR2 sequences are LNHNV and YYDKDF (reference sequence). Losses at the gene ends were 3 bases for V and 5 bases for J; bases not matched to a gene: 9. CDR3 nucleotides: TGTGCCACCAGCAGCGGACAGGGGGTAGATGTGGAGACCCAGTACTTC. Translated: CATSSGQGVDVETQYF.

This clone was seen a single time. This sequence joins TRBV5-1 and TRBJ2-2; 11 nucleotides align to TRBD2. The CDR3 spans 16 residues. Looked up from germline, CDR1 is SGHRS and CDR2 is YFSETQ. Trimming at V came to 4 bases and at J to 1 base, leaving 3 bases not matched to a gene. The CDR3 region is CASSLGTSGNTGELFF. The CDR3 coding sequence is TGCGCCAGCAGCCTAGGGACTAGCGGGAACACCGGGGAGCTGTTTTTT.

The chain combines TRBV7-6 with TRBJ1-2, with TRBD1 matching over 7 bases. The CDR3 is 17 amino acids. Germline V gives CDR1 SGHVS, CDR2 FNYEAQ. V lost 4 bases to trimming and J lost 2 bases; unmatched junction nucleotides: 13. CDR3 residues: CASSSYPRQGPNYGYTF. The CDR3 DNA follows: TGTGCCAGCAGCTCGTACCCCCGACAGGGTCCCAACTATGGCTACACCTTC. Using reference TRBV7-6 and TRBJ1-2 for the parts outside the CDR3, the full variable domain is GAGVSQSPRYKVTKRGQDVALRCDPISGHVSLYWYRQALGQGPEFLTYFNYEAQQDKSGLPNDRFSAERPEGSISTLTIQRTEQRDSAMYRCASSSYPRQGPNYGYTFGSGTRLTVV.

V and J are TRBV4-2 and TRBJ2-7; the D gene is possibly TRBD2 (5 bases). Trimming pared 0 bases from V and 7 bases from J, leaving 10 bases between. The CDR3 extends over 13 amino acids. Germline assignment: CDR1 LGHNA and CDR2 YNFKEQ. CDR3 region: CASSQDLAGEQYF. Written as DNA, the CDR3 is TGTGCCAGCAGCCAAGATCTGGCGGGTGAGCAGTACTTC.

The rearrangement links TRBV21-1 to TRBJ2-7; the table's D call, TRBD1, has no DNA check behind it. TRBV21-1 is a pseudogene locus. This CDR3 has 14 amino acids. The CDR3 here is CASSHRDRGAEQYF. The DNA for the CDR3 is TGTGCCAGCAGCCACCGGGACAGGGGAGCGGAGCAGTACTTC.

This clone was seen a few times. The gene calls are TRBV19 and TRBJ2-7; 10 bases align to TRBD1. V lost 5 bases to trimming and J lost 2 bases; unmatched junction nucleotides: 3. The CDR3 contains 14 residues. The germline CDR1 and CDR2 sequences are LNHDA and SQIVND (reference sequence). CDR3 sequence: CASSWDRGPYEQYF. The CDR3, as DNA: TGTGCCAGTAGTTGGGACAGGGGCCCCTACGAGCAGTACTTC.

This clone was seen a handful of times. CDR3 nucleotides: TGCGCCAGCAGCCAAGTAGGGGGAACTGAAGCTTTCTTT. Its translation is CASSQVGGTEAFF. This sequence joins TRBV4-3 and TRBJ1-1; the D gene is possibly TRBD1 (6 bases). The germline gives CDR1 LGHNA, CDR2 YSLEER. This CDR3 spans 13 amino acids. V was shortened by 1 base and J by 5 bases, with 8 bases between the two germline ends.

This sequence joins TRBV7-8 and TRBJ1-2; TRBD1 aligns across 8 bases. The CDR3 consists of 14 residues. Trimming cost V 4 bases and J 5 bases; bases outside gene matches: 6. CDR1 is SGHVS, CDR2 FQNEAQ, per germline. The CDR3 loop is CASSSRGLGYGYTF. CDR3 bases: TGTGCCAGCAGCTCCAGGGGGCTGGGGTATGGCTACACCTTC.